This TCR beta chain stems from a study of blood T cells in healthy people across ages. Study-level results: Long-lived donors exceeded aged donors in naive CD4+ cells and diversity. Age advanced and TCR beta diversity per million T cells fell, roughly linearly.

Healthy Caucasian individuals from Russia aged roughly 6 to 95 served as donors. Remarks on this clonotype: Its target is unknown.

The CDR3 covers 14 residues. V lost 9 bases and J lost 11; bases outside the gene matches: 14. CDR1 is KGHDR and CDR2 is SFDVKD in the germline V gene. A second about 6 to 12 cycle PCR used barcoded and J-beta primers. TCRdb fed the 5' RACE reads into MiXCR, producing one record per CDR3 protein. The sample carries about 970,000 distinct CDR3 sequences, 51% recorded once. This receptor was identified in a woman aged 60-70 years in good health. The sample was blood. The chain uses TRBV24-1 and TRBJ2-5, with 10 bases matching TRBD2. CDR3 nucleotide sequence: TGTGCCACCGCCTCTAGCGGGAGAGGCGATGAGCAGTACTTC. Protein product: CATASSGRGDEQYF.